The 22 T cell receptor beta chains presented below share a single source sample, sequenced in a study of blood T cell repertoires in COVID-19. Only in-frame clones appear in the TCRdb table, and some are missing; sequencing was by immunoSEQ multiplex PCR. The sample lists about 270,000 clones, approximately 87% occurring once. The sequenced sample consisted of peripheral blood. The receptors come from a woman in her thirties with COVID-19, enrolled during active disease.

The chain employs TRBV14 and TRBJ1-1, with a tentative D call TRBD1 (6 bases). This CDR3 spans 15 amino acids. Germline assignment: CDR1 SGHDN and CDR2 FVKESK. Trimming shortened V by 4 bases and J by 1 base, and 13 bases separated the two germline ends. The CDR3 reads CASSLYGTWNTEAFF. DNA of the CDR3: TGTGCCAGCAGCCTTTACGGGACATGGAACACTGAAGCTTTCTTT.

The V call is TRBV6-5, the J call TRBJ1-5; D is perhaps TRBD1 (5 bases). V was cut by 8 bases and J by 7 bases, with 6 bases left in between. CDR1 is MNHEY, CDR2 SVGAGI, per germline. The CDR3 has 10 amino acids. The DNA of the CDR3 is TGTGCCAGCGGGGGGCAGCCCCAGCATTTT. Its translation: CASGGQPQHF.

The J gene is TRBJ2-1, the V gene TRBV27; the D gene is possibly TRBD2 (6 bases). This CDR3 comprises 15 residues. Trimming shortened V by 0 bases and J by 4 bases, and 10 bases separated the two germline ends. In germline, CDR1 is MNHEY, CDR2 SMNVEV (reference sequence). Written as DNA, the CDR3 is TGTGCCAGCAGTTTATCGGCTAGCGCATACAATGAGCAGTTCTTC. Amino acid sequence: CASSLSASAYNEQFF.

The chain links TRBV19 to TRBJ2-3; D is unclear. This CDR3 is built from 17 residues. Germline CDR1 and CDR2: LNHDA and SQIVND (reference sequence). Deletions cut 7 bases from V and 0 bases from J, with 20 bases between. This chain's CDR3 is CASTPSFGYSSTDTQYF. The CDR3 DNA sequence: TGTGCCAGTACCCCGTCGTTCGGGTATTCTAGCACAGATACGCAGTATTTT.

The chain combines TRBV5-1 with TRBJ2-5; TRBD2 matches 7 bases. Trimming cost V 0 bases and J 0 bases; bases outside gene matches: 5. Germline V gene sequence: CDR1 SGHRS, CDR2 YFSETQ. The CDR3 has 16 residues. The CDR3 loop is CASSLGSAGYQETQYF. As DNA, the CDR3 is TGCGCCAGCAGCTTGGGATCAGCGGGGTACCAAGAGACCCAGTACTTC.

The chain recombines TRBV29-1 with TRBJ2-7; D is perhaps TRBD1 (7 bases). The CDR3 is 13 amino acids. Looked up from germline, CDR1 is SQVTM and CDR2 is ANQGSEA. Deletions cut 7 bases from V and 2 bases from J, with 15 bases between. In DNA, the CDR3 is TGCAGCGGGCGACAGGGAGGAACCTACGAGCAGTACTTC. This codes for CSGRQGGTYEQYF.

The gene calls are TRBV4-2 and TRBJ2-7; D perhaps matches TRBD2 (5 bases). V was clipped by 3 bases and J by 4 bases, with 7 bases between them. The germline CDR1 and CDR2 sequences are LGHNA and YNFKEQ. The CDR3 spans 12 residues. CDR3 sequence (DNA): TGTGCCAGCAGCCACGGGGTATACGAGCAGTACTTC. This sequence encodes CASSHGVYEQYF.

This chain connects TRBV5-1 to TRBJ1-2; D ambiguous. The CDR3 covers 13 residues. The germline V and J ends were trimmed by 1 base and 8 bases, with 12 bases remaining between them. Germline CDR1 is SGHRS and CDR2 is YFSETQ. CDR3 protein: CASSLNFDLGYTF. CDR3 in DNA: TGCGCCAGCAGCTTGAACTTTGATTTGGGCTACACCTTC.

The V and J genes are TRBV7-2 and TRBJ2-3, with 7 bases fitting TRBD2. J lost 0 bases, V lost 4 bases, and 13 bases had no gene match. This CDR3 region has 18 residues. Germline-derived CDR1 and CDR2 are SGHTA and FQGNSA. This CDR3 reads CASSSPWRGRSSTDTQYF. CDR3 nucleotide sequence: TGTGCCAGCAGCTCACCCTGGCGGGGGAGATCTAGCACAGATACGCAGTATTTT.

This chain connects TRBV4-1 to TRBJ1-3, with 8 bases aligning to TRBD1. The CDR3 is 16 amino acids. V shed 4 bases and J 0 bases; nucleotides not matched to a gene: 5. Germline-derived CDR1 and CDR2 are MGHRA and YSYEKL. CDR3 residues: CASSLDRESSGNTIYF. For the CDR3, the DNA is TGCGCCAGCAGCCTGGACAGGGAGAGCTCTGGAAACACCATATATTTT.

This chain connects TRBV3-1 (or the pseudogene TRBV3-2) to TRBJ2-3, with TRBD2 identical over 7 bases. The CDR3 length is 16 residues. J gave up 4 bases and V 0 bases, and 7 bases lay outside the gene matches. Germline CDR1 is LGHDT and CDR2 is YNNKEL (reference sequence). The CDR3 sequence: CASSQDFVGGADTQYF. The CDR3 DNA reads TGTGCCAGCAGCCAAGATTTCGTGGGGGGGGCAGATACGCAGTATTTT.

The chain uses TRBV4-1 and TRBJ2-2; possibly TRBD2 for D (6 bases). This CDR3 has 17 amino acids. Per the germline V gene, CDR1 is MGHRA and CDR2 is YSYEKL. V lost 0 bases and J 5 bases, leaving 16 bases between the germline ends. CDR3 region: CASSQDGLHGRTGELFF. The CDR3, as DNA: TGCGCCAGCAGCCAAGATGGACTCCATGGGAGGACCGGGGAGCTGTTTTTT.

The chain links TRBV5-5 to TRBJ1-4, with D maybe TRBD1 (5 bases). The CDR3 sequence is 14 residues long. CDR1 and CDR2 (germline): SGHKS, YYEKEE (reference sequence). Between the trimmed V and J ends, which lost 2 bases and 6 bases, there was a span of 11 bases. CDR3 sequence reads: CASSFTGGYEKLFF. In DNA form, the CDR3 reads TGTGCCAGCAGCTTTACGGGGGGTTATGAAAAACTGTTTTTT.

Here the CDR3 DNA reads TGTGCCAGCAGGCCACCAGGGTCTCCTTATGGCTACACCTTC. Translation: CASRPPGSPYGYTF. The rearrangement links TRBV6-5 to TRBJ1-2; perhaps TRBD1 as D (5 bases). There are 14 residues in the CDR3. Germline values: CDR1 MNHEY, CDR2 SVGAGI. Between the trimmed V and J ends, which lost 6 bases and 5 bases, there was a span of 16 bases.

The chain is built from TRBV2 and TRBJ1-4; the D is unclear. Trimming took 7 bases from V and 6 from J, leaving 12 bases between them. Germline V gene sequence: CDR1 SNHLY, CDR2 FYNNEI. The CDR3 has 13 residues. CDR3 protein: CASMGGRDEKLFF. Here the CDR3 DNA reads TGTGCCAGCATGGGCGGGAGGGATGAAAAACTGTTTTTT.

V gene TRBV24-1 combines with J gene TRBJ2-1, with 9 bases fitting TRBD2. The CDR3 contains 16 residues. Germline V gene sequence: CDR1 KGHDR, CDR2 SFDVKD. Trimming took 4 bases from V and 10 from J; bases not matched to a gene: 13. CDR3 region: CATSDPAGGTLGEQFF. The CDR3 coding sequence is TGTGCCACCAGTGACCCAGCGGGGGGTACCCTCGGGGAGCAGTTCTTC.

The chain is built from TRBV5-4 and TRBJ1-5, with unresolved D. CDR1 and CDR2 from the germline V gene are SGHNT and YYREEE (reference sequence). Trimming removed 0 bases from V and 4 bases from J, with 5 bases in between. This CDR3 is 13 amino acids long. DNA for the CDR3: TGTGCCAGCAGCTTGGATTCGAATCAGCCCCAGCATTTT. Translated: CASSLDSNQPQHF.

The chain couples TRBV9 to TRBJ2-1; no firm D call. The CDR3 covers 15 residues. The germline gives CDR1 SGDLS, CDR2 YYNGEE. V was pared by 1 base and J by 4 bases, with 12 bases between. DNA for the CDR3: TGTGCCAGCAGCGTATCCCTAGTGAATTACAATGAGCAGTTCTTC. Translated: CASSVSLVNYNEQFF.

The chain joins TRBV28 to TRBJ2-7, with D possibly TRBD2 on 6 matching bases. Trimming cost V 5 bases and J 3 bases, with 14 bases left between them. The CDR3 is 14 residues long. The germline gives CDR1 MDHEN, CDR2 SYDVKM. The CDR3 loop is CASSPGGTLYEQYF. The CDR3 region has the DNA TGTGCCAGCAGTCCGGGTGGGACTCTCTACGAGCAGTACTTC.

The rearrangement uses TRBV27 and TRBJ1-2, with 7 positions matching TRBD1. The CDR3 has 14 amino acids. Germline lookup yields CDR1 MNHEY and CDR2 SMNVEV (reference sequence). After removal of 5 bases from V and 7 bases from J, the junction contained 10 bases not matched to a gene. CDR3 sequence: CASSPGGQSLGYTF. Written as DNA, the CDR3 is TGTGCCAGCAGTCCCGGGGGACAGTCACTTGGCTACACCTTC.

The table lists this clone with a count of one. CDR3 DNA sequence: TGTGCCACCTCCCCCTGGACAGGGACCTACGAGCAGTACTTC. Its protein is CATSPWTGTYEQYF. This chain joins TRBV19 and TRBJ2-7; 8 bases match TRBD1. Trimming took 10 bases from V and 2 from J; bases not matched to a gene: 10. This CDR3 is 14 amino acids long. Germline CDR1 is LNHDA and CDR2 is SQIVND (reference sequence).

J is TRBJ2-5 and V is TRBV5-8; D is perhaps TRBD2 (6 bases). CDR3 length: 16 amino acids. CDR1 SGHTS and CDR2 YDEGEE come from the germline V gene. Trimming cost V 5 bases and J 2 bases, with 19 bases left between them. The CDR3 spells CASRIGKAGRQETQYF. The CDR3, as DNA: TGTGCCAGCAGAATAGGTAAGGCAGGGAGGCAAGAGACCCAGTACTTC.